These 24 T cell receptor beta chains were all obtained from the same sample, sequenced in a study of blood T cell repertoires in COVID-19. The assay was immunoSEQ multiplex PCR, and TCRdb's table has in-frame clones only and misses some. The table records around 250,000 clones, more than 80% of them present only once. Material: peripheral blood. These receptors all come from a man in his thirties or forties who had recovered from COVID-19.

The chain carries TRBV15 and TRBJ1-2; the match to TRBD1 covers 8 bases. This CDR3 contains 14 residues. CDR1 is LNHNV, CDR2 YYDKDF, per germline (reference sequence). J lost 2 bases, V lost 4 bases, and 3 bases had no gene match. CDR3 coding DNA: TGTGCCACCAGCATCAGGACAGGGAACTATGGCTACACCTTC. It is translated as CATSIRTGNYGYTF.

This rearrangement joins TRBV21-1 to TRBJ1-1; TRBD1, the table's D call, was not compared with the DNA. TRBV21-1 corresponds to a pseudogene. The CDR3 is 18 residues long. CDR3 in amino acids: CASSKGRSGVDGRTEAFF. DNA of the CDR3: TGTGCCAGCAGCAAAGGGAGGTCAGGGGTGGATGGAAGAACTGAAGCTTTCTTT.

The rearrangement links TRBV7-8 to TRBJ1-2; TRBD1 is a possible D gene (6 bases). This CDR3 comprises 18 residues. Deletions cut 1 base from V and 2 bases from J, with 20 bases between. Germline V gives CDR1 SGHVS, CDR2 FQNEAQ. CDR3 amino acids: CASSLESVWAQGNYGYTF. The CDR3 DNA reads as TGTGCCAGCAGCTTAGAATCGGTGTGGGCACAGGGAAACTATGGCTACACCTTC.

The rearrangement joins TRBV13 to TRBJ2-7; TRBD1 aligns across 10 bases. The germline CDR1 and CDR2 sequences are PRHDT and FYEKMQ (reference sequence). After removal of 6 bases from V and 5 bases from J, the junction contained 13 bases not matched to a gene. The CDR3 loop spans 16 amino acids. The CDR3: CASSLNPGQGSHEQYF. In DNA form, the CDR3 reads TGTGCCAGCAGTCTAAACCCGGGACAGGGGTCGCACGAGCAGTACTTC.

This chain links TRBV30 with TRBJ1-6; the D is unclear. CDR1 GTSNPN and CDR2 SVGIG come from the germline V gene (reference sequence). The ends were cut back, 1 base at V and 13 bases at J, with 8 bases in the middle. The CDR3 totals 11 residues. CDR3 residues: CAWSGGGPLHF. The CDR3 nucleotides read TGTGCCTGGAGTGGAGGAGGTCCCCTCCACTTT. Full variable domain (remainder filled in from reference TRBV30 and TRBJ1-6): SQTIHQWPATLVQPVGSPLSLECTVEGTSNPNLYWYRQAAGRGLQLLFYSVGIGQISSEVPQNLSASRPQDRQFILSSKKLLLSDSGFYLCAWSGGGPLHFGNGTRLTVT.

V gene TRBV10-3 combines with J gene TRBJ2-2, with TRBD1 identical over 11 bases. There are 14 residues in the CDR3. Germline CDR1 reads ENHRY; CDR2 reads SYGVKD. The V gene end was trimmed by 7 bases and the J gene end by 4 bases; junction bases not matched to a gene: 2. The CDR3 nucleotides read TGTGCCATCATGGGACAGGGGGGCACCGGGGAGCTGTTTTTT. Translation: CAIMGQGGTGELFF.

The rearrangement uses TRBV9 and TRBJ2-4, with a weak D call TRBD2 (5 bases). V was trimmed by 2 bases and J by 6 bases, leaving 15 bases between them. Germline V gene sequence: CDR1 SGDLS, CDR2 YYNGEE. The CDR3 is 15 amino acids. The CDR3, as DNA: TGTGCCAGCAGCGTTGGGCAGGCGGGTAGAAACATTCAGTACTTC. Translated, it gives CASSVGQAGRNIQYF.

A few counts support this clone. As DNA, the CDR3 is TGCGCCAGCAGCCCAGGGTCCGGTAATGAAAAACTGTTTTTT. It is translated as CASSPGSGNEKLFF. The chain couples TRBV4-1 to TRBJ1-4; weak D call: TRBD1 (5 bases). Per the germline V gene, CDR1 is MGHRA and CDR2 is YSYEKL. V lost 4 bases to trimming and J lost 4 bases, with 10 bases between them. This CDR3 has 14 residues.

The chain links TRBV24-1 to TRBJ2-3, with a weak D call TRBD2 (5 bases). The CDR3 length is 15 residues. Trimming stripped 3 bases from V and 1 base from J, with 10 bases between. The germline CDR1 and CDR2 sequences are KGHDR and SFDVKD. The CDR3, as DNA: TGTGCCACCAGTGATCCGGGGTCAGGCACAGATACGCAGTATTTT. Encoded protein: CATSDPGSGTDTQYF.

The chain employs TRBV29-1 and TRBJ1-1; D unresolved. This CDR3 region has 12 residues. Germline V CDR1 and CDR2: SQVTM, ANQGSEA. Trimming removed 8 bases at V and 2 bases at J, with 12 bases between. In nucleotides, the CDR3 is TGCAGCACTGAGACACATAACACTGAAGCTTTCTTT. Protein sequence: CSTETHNTEAFF. The complete variable domain, with remaining parts taken from reference TRBV29-1 and TRBJ1-1, reads SAVISQKPSRDICQRGTSLTIQCQVDSQVTMMFWYRQQPGQSLTLIATANQGSEATYESGFVIDKFPISRPNLTFSTLTVSNMSPEDSSIYLCSTETHNTEAFFGQGTRLTVV.

The chain joins TRBV23-1 to TRBJ2-3; D is perhaps TRBD2 (6 bases). TRBV23-1 is labeled an ORF, and its function is uncertain. V was shortened by 0 bases and J by 3 bases, with 7 bases between the two germline ends. The CDR3 has 14 amino acids. CDR3 nucleotides: TGCGCCAGCAGTCAATCGCGGGGTACAGATACGCAGTATTTT. It specifies CASSQSRGTDTQYF.

J is TRBJ2-5 and V is TRBV30; D might be TRBD2 (6 bases). With 1 base removed from V and 2 bases from J, the gap between germline ends came to 14 bases. The CDR3 spans 15 residues. In germline, CDR1 is GTSNPN, CDR2 SVGIG (reference sequence). The CDR3 is CAWSGGGESQETQYF. The CDR3, as DNA: TGTGCCTGGAGTGGGGGCGGGGAGTCACAAGAGACCCAGTACTTC.

This clone came up many times. In DNA form, the CDR3 reads TGTGCCAGCAGTCCTTTGGCGGGGGGGAGTAATGAGCAGTTCTTC. Protein: CASSPLAGGSNEQFF. The chain employs TRBV6-5 and TRBJ2-1; 9 bases agree with TRBD2. Per germline, CDR1 MNHEY and CDR2 SVGAGI. V trimming: 5 bases; J trimming: 7 bases; junction bases outside the gene matches: 9. The CDR3 runs to 15 residues.

This clone was picked up one time. This chain connects TRBV6-2 or TRBV6-3 to TRBJ1-1, with 9 positions matching TRBD1. Per the germline V gene, CDR1 is MNHEY and CDR2 is SVGEGT. This CDR3 spans 15 amino acids. Unmatched junction bases numbered 7, after V lost 0 bases and J lost 8 bases. CDR3: CASSYSPGTGKEAFF. CDR3 coding DNA: TGTGCCAGCAGTTACTCCCCCGGGACAGGGAAGGAAGCTTTCTTT.

The V gene is TRBV7-6, the J gene TRBJ1-2, with D perhaps TRBD1 (6 bases). There are 14 residues in the CDR3. The germline CDR1 and CDR2 sequences are SGHVS and FNYEAQ. The germline V and J ends were trimmed by 2 bases and 5 bases, with 12 bases remaining between them. CDR3 sequence: CASSLIRGRYGYTF. CDR3 bases: TGTGCCAGCAGCTTAATCAGGGGAAGATATGGCTACACCTTC.

The V call is TRBV20-1, the J call TRBJ2-1; D is ambiguous. V was trimmed by 1 base and J by 6 bases, leaving 4 bases between them. CDR3 size: 11 residues. Germline assignment: CDR1 DFQATT and CDR2 SNEGSKA (reference sequence). CDR3 sequence (DNA): TGCAGTGCTAGAGGCGGCAATGAGCAGTTCTTC. Protein product: CSARGGNEQFF.

Details on this clone: Other nucleotide sequences from this sample produce the same CDR3. The chain combines TRBV7-2 with TRBJ1-2; D gene unclear. The V end was cut by 1 base, the J end by 4 bases, with 7 bases between. This CDR3 is built from 13 residues. Germline values: CDR1 SGHTA, CDR2 FQGNSA. CDR3 region: CASSLVTGYGYTF. The DNA for the CDR3 is TGTGCCAGCAGCTTAGTAACTGGCTATGGCTACACCTTC.

The chain employs TRBV6-6 and TRBJ2-3, with 9 positions matching TRBD1. V lost 2 bases and J lost 1; bases outside the gene matches: 4. Germline assignment: CDR1 MNHNY and CDR2 SVGAGI (reference sequence). The CDR3 extends over 16 amino acids. The CDR3 protein is CASSYPRTGGTDTQYF. The CDR3 bases are TGTGCCAGCAGTTACCCTCGGACAGGGGGCACAGATACGCAGTATTTT.

This rearrangement joins TRBV5-6 to TRBJ1-5; D gene uncertain. Germline V lookup: CDR1 SGHDT, CDR2 YYEEEE. Trimming pared 0 bases from V and 1 base from J, leaving 5 bases between. This CDR3 spans 14 amino acids. The CDR3 nucleotides read TGTGCCAGCAGCTTGGGCGTGAGCAATCAGCCCCAGCATTTT. Residues: CASSLGVSNQPQHF.

The chain combines TRBV20-1 with TRBJ1-4, with D unclear. CDR1 and CDR2 from the germline V gene are DFQATT and SNEGSKA (reference sequence). This CDR3 contains 13 residues. Trimming removed 3 bases from V and 8 bases from J, with 13 bases in between. The DNA for the CDR3 is TGCAGTGCTAGTCGGGGATTGGGGGAAAAACTGTTTTTT. Translated: CSASRGLGEKLFF.

CDR3 amino acids: CASSPPEGRAYGYTF. For the CDR3, the DNA is TGTGCCAGCTCACCACCGGAAGGGAGGGCCTATGGCTACACCTTC. The chain joins TRBV18 to TRBJ1-2; D unclear. Trimming removed 0 bases at V and 4 bases at J, with 12 bases between. Germline CDR1 is KGHSH and CDR2 is LQKENI. The CDR3 is 15 residues long.

This chain uses TRBV6-6 with TRBJ1-2; a possible D gene is TRBD1 (5 bases). The CDR3 sequence is 16 residues long. CDR1 and CDR2 (germline): MNHNY, SVGAGI (reference sequence). Trimming removed 3 bases from V and 6 bases from J, with 20 bases in between. CDR3 DNA sequence: TGTGCCAGCAGTTATCCACTACAGGTTTCGGTTGATGGCTACACCTTC. It specifies CASSYPLQVSVDGYTF.

CDR3 amino acids: CASSPGTEGTEAFF. CDR3 nucleotides: TGTGCCAGCAGCCCCGGGACAGAAGGGACTGAAGCTTTCTTT. The chain employs TRBV11-3 and TRBJ1-1; 7 bases match TRBD1. Germline CDR1 SGHNT, CDR2 YENEEA. The CDR3 totals 14 residues. Trimming removed 5 bases from V and 5 bases from J; junction bases left unmatched: 8.

V is TRBV5-4 and J is TRBJ2-1, with 8 bases fitting TRBD2. Germline loops: CDR1 SGHNT, CDR2 YYREEE (reference sequence). J was trimmed by 6 bases and V by 6 bases; bases with no gene match: 8. The CDR3 sequence is 14 residues long. The CDR3 bases are TGTGCCAGCACCGTGGTTGCGGGGGGCAATGAGCAGTTCTTC. It is translated as CASTVVAGGNEQFF.